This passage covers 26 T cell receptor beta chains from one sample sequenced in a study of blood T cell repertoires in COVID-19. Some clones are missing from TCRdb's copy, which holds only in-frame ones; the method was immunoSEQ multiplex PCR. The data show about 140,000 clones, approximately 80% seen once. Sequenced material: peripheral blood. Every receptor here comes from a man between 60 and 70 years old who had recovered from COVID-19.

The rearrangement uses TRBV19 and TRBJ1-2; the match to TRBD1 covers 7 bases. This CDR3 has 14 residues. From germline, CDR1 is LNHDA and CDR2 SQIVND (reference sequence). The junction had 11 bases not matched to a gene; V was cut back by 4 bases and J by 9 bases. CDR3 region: CASSTVTGDRSYTF. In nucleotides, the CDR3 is TGTGCCAGTAGTACCGTTACAGGGGATCGGAGCTACACCTTC.

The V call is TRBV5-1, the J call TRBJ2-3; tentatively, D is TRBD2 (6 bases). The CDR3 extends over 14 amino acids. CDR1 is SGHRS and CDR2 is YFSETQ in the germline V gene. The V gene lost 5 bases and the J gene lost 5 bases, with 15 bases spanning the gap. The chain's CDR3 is CASRVGGMLDTQYF. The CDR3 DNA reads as TGCGCCAGCAGGGTTGGCGGGATGCTAGATACGCAGTATTTT.

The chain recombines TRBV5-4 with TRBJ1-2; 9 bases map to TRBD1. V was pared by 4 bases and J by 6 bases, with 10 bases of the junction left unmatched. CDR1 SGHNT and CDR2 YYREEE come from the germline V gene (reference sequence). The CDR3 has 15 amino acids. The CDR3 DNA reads TGTGCCAGCAGCCCCCCTCCCGGGACAGGGCATGGCTACACCTTC. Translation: CASSPPPGTGHGYTF.

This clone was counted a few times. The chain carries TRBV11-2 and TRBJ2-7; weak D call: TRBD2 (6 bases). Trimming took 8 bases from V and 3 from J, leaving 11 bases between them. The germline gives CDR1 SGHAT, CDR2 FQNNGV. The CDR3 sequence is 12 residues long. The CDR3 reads CASGGQFYEQYF. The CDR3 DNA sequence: TGTGCCAGCGGAGGGCAGTTCTACGAGCAGTACTTC.

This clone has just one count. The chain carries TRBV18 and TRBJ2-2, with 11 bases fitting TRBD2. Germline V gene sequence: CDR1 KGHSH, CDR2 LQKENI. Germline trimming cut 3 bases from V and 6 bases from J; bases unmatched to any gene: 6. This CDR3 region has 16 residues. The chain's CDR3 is CASSPGLADVAGELFF. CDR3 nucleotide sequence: TGTGCCAGCTCACCGGGACTAGCGGACGTAGCCGGGGAGCTGTTTTTT.

The CDR3 sequence: CATSDGANYGYTF. CDR3 nucleotide sequence: TGTGCCACCAGTGACGGGGCTAACTATGGCTACACCTTC. This sequence joins TRBV24-1 and TRBJ1-2; D remains ambiguous. This CDR3 is 13 amino acids long. Per germline, CDR1 KGHDR and CDR2 SFDVKD. Trimming took off 4 bases at V and 0 bases at J, with 5 bases between the two ends.

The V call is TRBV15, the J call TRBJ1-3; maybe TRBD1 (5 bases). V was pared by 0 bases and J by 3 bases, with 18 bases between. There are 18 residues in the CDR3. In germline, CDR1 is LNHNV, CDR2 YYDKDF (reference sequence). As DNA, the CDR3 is TGTGCCACCAGCAGAGATATTGGGGCCAGGCCCATTGGAAACACCATATATTTT. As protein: CATSRDIGARPIGNTIYF.

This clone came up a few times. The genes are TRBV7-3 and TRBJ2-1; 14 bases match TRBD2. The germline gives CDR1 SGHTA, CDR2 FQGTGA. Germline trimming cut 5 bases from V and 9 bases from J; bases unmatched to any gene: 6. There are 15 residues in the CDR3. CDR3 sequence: CASSMTSGGAAEQFF. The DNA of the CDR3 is TGTGCCAGCAGCATGACTAGCGGGGGGGCCGCTGAGCAGTTCTTC. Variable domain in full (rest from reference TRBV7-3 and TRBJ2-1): GAGVSQTPSNKVTEKGKYVELRCDPISGHTALYWYRQSLGQGPEFLIYFQGTGAADDSGLPNDRFFAVRPEGSVSTLKIQRTERGDSAVYLCASSMTSGGAAEQFFGPGTRLTVL.

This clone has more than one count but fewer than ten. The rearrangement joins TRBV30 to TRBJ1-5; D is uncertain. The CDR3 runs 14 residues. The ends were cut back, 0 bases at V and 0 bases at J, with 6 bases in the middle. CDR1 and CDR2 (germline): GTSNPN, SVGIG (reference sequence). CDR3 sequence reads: CAWSVHASNQPQHF. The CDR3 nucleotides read TGTGCCTGGAGTGTACACGCTAGCAATCAGCCCCAGCATTTT.

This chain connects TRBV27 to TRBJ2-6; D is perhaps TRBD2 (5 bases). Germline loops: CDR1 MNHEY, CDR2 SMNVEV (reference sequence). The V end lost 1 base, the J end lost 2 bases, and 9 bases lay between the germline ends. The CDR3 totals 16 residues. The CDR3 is CASSLLGATGANVLTF. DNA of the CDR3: TGTGCCAGCAGTTTATTGGGAGCTACTGGGGCCAACGTCCTGACTTTC.

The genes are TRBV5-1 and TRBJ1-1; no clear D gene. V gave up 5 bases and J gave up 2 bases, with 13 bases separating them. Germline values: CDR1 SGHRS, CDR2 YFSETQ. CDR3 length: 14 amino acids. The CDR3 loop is CASRITPENTEAFF. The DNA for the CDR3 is TGCGCCAGCAGAATTACTCCTGAAAACACTGAAGCTTTCTTT.

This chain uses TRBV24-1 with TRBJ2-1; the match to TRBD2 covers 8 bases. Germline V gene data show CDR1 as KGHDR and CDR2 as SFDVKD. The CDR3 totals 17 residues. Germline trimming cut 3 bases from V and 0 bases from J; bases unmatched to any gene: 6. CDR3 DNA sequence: TGTGCCACCAGTGATGCACTAGCGGCGAGCTCCTACAATGAGCAGTTCTTC. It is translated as CATSDALAASSYNEQFF.

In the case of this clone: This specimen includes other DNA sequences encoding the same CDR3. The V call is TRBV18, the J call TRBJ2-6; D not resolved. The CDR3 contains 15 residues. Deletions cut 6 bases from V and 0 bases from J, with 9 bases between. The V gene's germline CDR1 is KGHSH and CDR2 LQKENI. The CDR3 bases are TGTGCCAGCTCCCTTGAGATCTCTGGGGCCAACGTCCTGACTTTC. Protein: CASSLEISGANVLTF.

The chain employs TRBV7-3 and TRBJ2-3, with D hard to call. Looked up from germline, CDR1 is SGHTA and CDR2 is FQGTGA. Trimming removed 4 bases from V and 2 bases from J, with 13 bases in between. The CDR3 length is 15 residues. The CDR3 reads CASSSYQAPTDTQYF. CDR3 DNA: TGTGCCAGCAGCTCATACCAGGCACCCACAGATACGCAGTATTTT.

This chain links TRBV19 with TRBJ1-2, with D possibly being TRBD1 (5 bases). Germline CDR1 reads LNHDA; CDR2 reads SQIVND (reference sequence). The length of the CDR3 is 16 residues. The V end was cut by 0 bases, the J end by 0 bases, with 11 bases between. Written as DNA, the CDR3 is TGTGCCAGTAGTATAGACCCGGACACGGCTAACTATGGCTACACCTTC. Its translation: CASSIDPDTANYGYTF.

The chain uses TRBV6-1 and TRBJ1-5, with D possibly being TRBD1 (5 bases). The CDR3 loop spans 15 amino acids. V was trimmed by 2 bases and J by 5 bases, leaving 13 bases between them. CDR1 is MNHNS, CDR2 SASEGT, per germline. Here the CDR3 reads CASSEREGAHQPQHF. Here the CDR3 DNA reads TGTGCCAGCAGTGAACGTGAAGGGGCACATCAGCCCCAGCATTTT.

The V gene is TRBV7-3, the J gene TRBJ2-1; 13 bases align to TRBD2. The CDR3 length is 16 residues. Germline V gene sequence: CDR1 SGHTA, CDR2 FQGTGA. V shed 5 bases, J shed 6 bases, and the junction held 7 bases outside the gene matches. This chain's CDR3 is CASSIPGLAGINEQFF. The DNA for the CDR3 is TGTGCCAGCAGCATTCCGGGACTAGCGGGGATCAATGAGCAGTTCTTC.

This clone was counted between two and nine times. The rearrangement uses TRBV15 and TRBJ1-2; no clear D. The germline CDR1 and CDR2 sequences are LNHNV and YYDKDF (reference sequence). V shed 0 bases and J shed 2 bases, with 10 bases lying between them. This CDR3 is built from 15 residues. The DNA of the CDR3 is TGTGCCACCAGCAGAGAATTAGGCGGAAACTATGGCTACACCTTC. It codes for CATSRELGGNYGYTF. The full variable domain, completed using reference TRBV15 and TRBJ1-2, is DAMVIQNPRYQVTQFGKPVTLSCSQTLNHNVMYWYQQKSSQAPKLLFHYYDKDFNNEADTPDNFQSRRPNTSFCFLDIRSPGLGDTAMYLCATSRELGGNYGYTFGSGTRLTVV.

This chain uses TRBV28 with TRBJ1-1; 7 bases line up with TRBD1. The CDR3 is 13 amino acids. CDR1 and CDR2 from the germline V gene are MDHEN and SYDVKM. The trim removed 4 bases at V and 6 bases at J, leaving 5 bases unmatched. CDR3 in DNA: TGTGCCAGCAGTTCGGGACAGACAGCTGAAGCTTTCTTT. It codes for CASSSGQTAEAFF. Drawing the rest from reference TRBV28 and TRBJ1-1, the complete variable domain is DVKVTQSSRYLVKRTGEKVFLECVQDMDHENMFWYRQDPGLGLRLIYFSYDVKMKEKGDIPEGYSVSREKKERFSLILESASTNQTSMYLCASSSGQTAEAFFGQGTRLTVV.

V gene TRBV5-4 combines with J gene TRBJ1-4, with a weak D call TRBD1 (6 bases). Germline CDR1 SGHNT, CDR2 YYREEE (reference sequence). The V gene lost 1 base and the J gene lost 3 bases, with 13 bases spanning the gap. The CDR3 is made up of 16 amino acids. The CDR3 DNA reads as TGTGCCAGCAGCTTGAAGGGGGTCTCGGCTAATGAAAAACTGTTTTTT. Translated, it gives CASSLKGVSANEKLFF.

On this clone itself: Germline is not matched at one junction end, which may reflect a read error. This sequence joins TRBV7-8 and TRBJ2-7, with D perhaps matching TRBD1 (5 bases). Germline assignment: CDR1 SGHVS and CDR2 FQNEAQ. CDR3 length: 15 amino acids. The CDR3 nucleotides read TGTGCCAGCAGCCTTGAAACGACAGCTGCCTACGAGCAGTGCTTC. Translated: CASSLETTAAYEQCF.

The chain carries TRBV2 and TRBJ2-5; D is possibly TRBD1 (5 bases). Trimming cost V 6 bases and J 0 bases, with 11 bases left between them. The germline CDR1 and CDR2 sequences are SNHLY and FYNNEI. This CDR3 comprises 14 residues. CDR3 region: CASSQDRNQETQYF. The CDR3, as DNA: TGTGCCAGCAGCCAAGACAGAAACCAAGAGACCCAGTACTTC.

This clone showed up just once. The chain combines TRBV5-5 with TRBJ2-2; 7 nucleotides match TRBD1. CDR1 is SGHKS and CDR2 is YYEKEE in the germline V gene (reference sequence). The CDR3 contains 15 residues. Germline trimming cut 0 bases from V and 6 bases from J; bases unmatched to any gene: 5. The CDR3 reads CASSLVTGWAGELFF. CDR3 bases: TGTGCCAGCAGCTTGGTGACAGGGTGGGCCGGGGAGCTGTTTTTT.

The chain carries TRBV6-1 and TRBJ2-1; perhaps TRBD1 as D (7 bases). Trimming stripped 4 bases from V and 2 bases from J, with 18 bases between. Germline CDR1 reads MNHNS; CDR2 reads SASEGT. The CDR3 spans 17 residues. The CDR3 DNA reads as TGTGCCAGCAGTGCGGAGGGGGCGGGGAAACCCTACAATGAGCAGTTCTTC. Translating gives CASSAEGAGKPYNEQFF.

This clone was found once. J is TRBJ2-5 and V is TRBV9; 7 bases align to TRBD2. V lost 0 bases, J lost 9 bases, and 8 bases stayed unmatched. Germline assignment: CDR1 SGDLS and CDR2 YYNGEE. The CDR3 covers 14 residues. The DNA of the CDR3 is TGTGCCAGCAGCGTAGCCGAGGGCGCGGGGGCCCAGTACTTC. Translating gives CASSVAEGAGAQYF.

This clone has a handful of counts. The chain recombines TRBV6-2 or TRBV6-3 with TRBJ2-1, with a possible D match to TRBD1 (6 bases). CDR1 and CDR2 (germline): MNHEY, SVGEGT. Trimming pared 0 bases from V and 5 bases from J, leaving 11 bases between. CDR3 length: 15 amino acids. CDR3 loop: CASSYSYRANNEQFF. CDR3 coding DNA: TGTGCCAGCAGTTACTCTTACAGGGCGAACAATGAGCAGTTCTTC.